This T cell receptor beta chain came from a study of Ad26.COV2.S vaccination and SARS-CoV-2 variants. In the study overall: Trial arm assignment for the donor was COV1001 Ad26.COV2.S. Intramuscular Ad26.COV2.S at 5x10^10 or 1x10^11 viral particles.

Only in-frame clones appear in the TCRdb table, and some are missing; sequencing was by immunoSEQ multiplex PCR. The table includes about 480,000 clones, roughly 87% detected once. Treatment in this sample: around 19 received Ad26.COV2.S at low or high dose, single or two shots; 5 received placebo; per-sample allocation not given. Sample collection was performed on day 63 after the first vaccine or placebo injection. The source material was peripheral blood, sampled in a trial of Ad26.COV2.S vaccine versus placebo. This receptor was taken from a person between 18 and 59 years old who received the Ad26.COV2.S COVID-19 vaccine or a placebo.

The CDR3 nucleotides are TGTGCCAGTAGAGAGGACAGGGGGCGGCACGAGCAGTACTTC. Translation: CASREDRGRHEQYF. The rearrangement joins TRBV19 to TRBJ2-7; 11 bases fit TRBD1. J lost 5 bases, V lost 6 bases, and 6 bases had no gene match. The CDR3 loop spans 14 amino acids. Germline CDR1 reads LNHDA; CDR2 reads SQIVND (reference sequence).